The clone carrying this TCR beta chain was detected many times. Its cognate antigen is unknown. The data derive from a study of T-cell reconstitution after alpha-beta-depleted transplantation in children. General observations from the study: Hyperexpanded clones declined; after one year, newly produced T cells mostly supplied diversity. Roughly two months post-transplant, alpha-beta T cells reportedly originated from several hundred graft clones that had expanded.

Unique molecular identifiers were used to barcode this TCRbeta library. Via MiXCR, TCRdb re-called the PCR reads, giving one row per CDR3 protein. The sample yields approximately 230,000 distinct CDR3 sequences, roughly 24% seen once. The junction had 3 bases not matched to a gene; V was cut back by 1 base and J by 7 bases. This CDR3 spans 14 amino acids. Germline CDR1 and CDR2: SQVTM and ANQGSEA. The V call is TRBV29-1, the J call TRBJ2-2; 10 nucleotides agree with TRBD2. This TCR was sampled from a girl aged 2 to 9 with Fanconi anemia, due to receive a stem cell transplant. This specimen consisted of PBMCs, obtained before TCRalphabeta/CD19-depleted stem cell transplant. CDR3 in amino acids: CSVEGTSGGGELFF. DNA for the CDR3: TGCAGCGTTGAAGGGACTAGCGGCGGCGGGGAGCTGTTTTTT.